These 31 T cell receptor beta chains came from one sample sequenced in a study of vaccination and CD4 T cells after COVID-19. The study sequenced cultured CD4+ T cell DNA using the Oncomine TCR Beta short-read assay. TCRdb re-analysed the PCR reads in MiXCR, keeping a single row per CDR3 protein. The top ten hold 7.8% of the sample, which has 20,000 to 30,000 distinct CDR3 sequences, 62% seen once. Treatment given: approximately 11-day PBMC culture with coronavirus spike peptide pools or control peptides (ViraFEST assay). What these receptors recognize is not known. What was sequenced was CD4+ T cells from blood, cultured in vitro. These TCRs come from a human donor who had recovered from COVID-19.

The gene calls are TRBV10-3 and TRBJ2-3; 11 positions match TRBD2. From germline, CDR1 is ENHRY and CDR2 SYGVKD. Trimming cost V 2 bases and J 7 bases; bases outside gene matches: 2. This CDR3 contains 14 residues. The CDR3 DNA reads TGTGCCATCAGTGAGACTAGCGGGAGAAATACGCAGTATTTT. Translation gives CAISETSGRNTQYF.

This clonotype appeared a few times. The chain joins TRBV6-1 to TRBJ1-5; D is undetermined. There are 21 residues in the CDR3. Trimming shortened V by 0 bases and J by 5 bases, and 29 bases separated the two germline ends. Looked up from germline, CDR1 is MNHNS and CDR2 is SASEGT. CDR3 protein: CASSEAWTTPTPNYSDQPQHF. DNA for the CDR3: TGTGCCAGCAGTGAAGCTTGGACCACACCAACCCCAAACTACTCAGATCAGCCCCAGCATTTT.

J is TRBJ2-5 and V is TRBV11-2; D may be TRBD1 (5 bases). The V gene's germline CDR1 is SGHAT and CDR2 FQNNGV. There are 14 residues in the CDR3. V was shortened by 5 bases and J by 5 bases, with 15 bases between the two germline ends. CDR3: CASSPTGAGETQYF. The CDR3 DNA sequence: TGTGCCAGCAGCCCCACTGGGGCTGGGGAGACCCAGTACTTC. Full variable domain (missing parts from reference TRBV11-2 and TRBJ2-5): EAGVAQSPRYKIIEKRQSVAFWCNPISGHATLYWYQQILGQGPKLLIQFQNNGVVDDSQLPKDRFSAERLKGVDSTLKIQPAKLEDSAVYLCASSPTGAGETQYFGPGTRLLVL.

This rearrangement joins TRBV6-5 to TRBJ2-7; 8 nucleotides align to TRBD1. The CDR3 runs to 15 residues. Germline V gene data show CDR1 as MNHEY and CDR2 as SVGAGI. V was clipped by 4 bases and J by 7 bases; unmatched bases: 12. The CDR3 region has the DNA TGTGCCAGCAGTTCGTCCGGGACAGGACGAGGGGAGCAGTACTTC. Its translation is CASSSSGTGRGEQYF.

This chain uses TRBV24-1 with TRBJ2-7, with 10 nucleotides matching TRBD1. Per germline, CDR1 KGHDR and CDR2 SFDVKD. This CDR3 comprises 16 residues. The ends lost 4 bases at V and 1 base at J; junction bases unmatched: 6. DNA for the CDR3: TGTGCCACCAGTGACAACCGGGACAGGGGTTCCTACGAGCAGTACTTC. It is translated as CATSDNRDRGSYEQYF.

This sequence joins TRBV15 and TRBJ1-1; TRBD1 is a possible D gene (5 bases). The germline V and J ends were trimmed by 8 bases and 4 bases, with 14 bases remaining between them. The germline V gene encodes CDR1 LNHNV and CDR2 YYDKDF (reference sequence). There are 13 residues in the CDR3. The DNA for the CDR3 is TGTGCCACCGCTAGGCAGGGAGGCACTGAAGCTTTCTTT. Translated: CATARQGGTEAFF.

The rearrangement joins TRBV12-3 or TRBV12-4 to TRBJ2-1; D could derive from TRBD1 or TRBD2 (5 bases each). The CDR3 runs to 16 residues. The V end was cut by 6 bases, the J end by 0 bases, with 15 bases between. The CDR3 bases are TGTGCCAGCAGGGGGGAGCTGGGGAGCTCCTACAATGAGCAGTTCTTC. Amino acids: CASRGELGSSYNEQFF.

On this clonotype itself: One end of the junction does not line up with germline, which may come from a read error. The CDR3 region is CSARDYQREIYEQYF. CDR3 bases: TGCAGTGCTAGAGATTATCAGCGGGAGATATACGAACAGTACTTC. The V call is TRBV20-1, the J call TRBJ2-7; TRBD2 matches at 8 bases. Germline assignment: CDR1 DFQATT and CDR2 SNEGSKA (reference sequence). The CDR3 is 15 residues long.

CDR3 in DNA: TGCAGCGTCCGGGGACTAGCGGGAGGCACAGATACGCAGTATTTT. Translating gives CSVRGLAGGTDTQYF. The gene calls are TRBV20-1 and TRBJ2-3, with 14 bases lining up with TRBD2. The CDR3 consists of 15 residues. CDR1 is DFQATT and CDR2 is SNEGSKA in the germline V gene (reference sequence).

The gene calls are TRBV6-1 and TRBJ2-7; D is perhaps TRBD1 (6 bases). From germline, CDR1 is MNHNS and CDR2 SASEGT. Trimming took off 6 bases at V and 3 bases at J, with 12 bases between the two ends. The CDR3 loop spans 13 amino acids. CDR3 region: CASRRTEYYEQYF. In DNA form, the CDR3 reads TGTGCCAGCAGGAGGACAGAATACTACGAGCAGTACTTC.

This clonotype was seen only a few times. The CDR3 is CSARSGEGGTGELFF. The CDR3 DNA is TGCAGTGCTAGAAGCGGCGAAGGGGGCACCGGGGAGCTGTTTTTT. The rearrangement uses TRBV20-1 and TRBJ2-2; tentative D call: TRBD1 (6 bases). V lost 2 bases to trimming and J lost 4 bases, with 14 bases between them. Germline CDR1 and CDR2: DFQATT and SNEGSKA (reference sequence). CDR3 length equals 15 residues.

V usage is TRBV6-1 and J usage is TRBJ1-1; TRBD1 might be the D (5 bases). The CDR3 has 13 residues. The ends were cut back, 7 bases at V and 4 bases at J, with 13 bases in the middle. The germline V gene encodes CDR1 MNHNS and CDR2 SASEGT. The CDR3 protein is CASKPTGRTEAFF. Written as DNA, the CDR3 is TGTGCCAGCAAACCAACAGGACGCACTGAAGCTTTCTTT.

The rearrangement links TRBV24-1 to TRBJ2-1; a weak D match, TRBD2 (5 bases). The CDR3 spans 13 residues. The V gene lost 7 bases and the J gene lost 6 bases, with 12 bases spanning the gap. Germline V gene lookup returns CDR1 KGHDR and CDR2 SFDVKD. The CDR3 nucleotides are TGTGCCACCAGCCGGAGGTGGGCCAATGAGCAGTTCTTC. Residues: CATSRRWANEQFF.

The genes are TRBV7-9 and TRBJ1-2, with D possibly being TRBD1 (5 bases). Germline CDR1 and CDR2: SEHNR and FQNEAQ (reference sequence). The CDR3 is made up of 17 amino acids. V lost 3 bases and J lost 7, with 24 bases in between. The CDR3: CASSLGGNGEKFGGYTF. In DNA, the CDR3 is TGTGCCAGCAGCTTGGGGGGGAACGGGGAGAAGTTCGGTGGCTACACCTTC.

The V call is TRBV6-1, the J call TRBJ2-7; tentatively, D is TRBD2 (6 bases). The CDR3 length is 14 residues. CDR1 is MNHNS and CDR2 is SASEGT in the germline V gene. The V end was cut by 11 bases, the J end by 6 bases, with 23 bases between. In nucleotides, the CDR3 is TGTGCCTCAAACGGGGCGGGGTCCCTCTCCGAGCAGTACTTC. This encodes CASNGAGSLSEQYF.

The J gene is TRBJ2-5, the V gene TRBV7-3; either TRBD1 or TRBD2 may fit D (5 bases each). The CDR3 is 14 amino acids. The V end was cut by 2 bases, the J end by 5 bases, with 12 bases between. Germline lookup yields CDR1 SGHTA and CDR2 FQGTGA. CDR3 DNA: TGTGCCAGCAGCTTAGGCCGGTGGGGGGAGACCCAGTACTTC. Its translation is CASSLGRWGETQYF. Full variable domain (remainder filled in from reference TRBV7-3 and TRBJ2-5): GAGVSQTPSNKVTEKGKYVELRCDPISGHTALYWYRQSLGQGPEFLIYFQGTGAADDSGLPNDRFFAVRPEGSVSTLKIQRTERGDSAVYLCASSLGRWGETQYFGPGTRLLVL.

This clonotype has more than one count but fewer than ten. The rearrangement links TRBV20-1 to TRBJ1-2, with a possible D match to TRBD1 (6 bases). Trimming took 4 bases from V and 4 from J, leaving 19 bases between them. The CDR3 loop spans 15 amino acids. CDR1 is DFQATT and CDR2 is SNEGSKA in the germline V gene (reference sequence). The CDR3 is CSATRISQGIYGYTF. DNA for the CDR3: TGCAGTGCTACCCGCATTTCTCAGGGGATCTATGGCTACACCTTC.

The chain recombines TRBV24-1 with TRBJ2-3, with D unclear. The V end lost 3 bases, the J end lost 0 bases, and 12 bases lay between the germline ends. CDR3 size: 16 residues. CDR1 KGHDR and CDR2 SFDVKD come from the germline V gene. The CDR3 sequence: CATSDPTTPSTDTQYF. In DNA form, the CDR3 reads TGTGCCACCAGTGATCCCACGACACCTAGCACAGATACGCAGTATTTT.

The CDR3 coding sequence is TGTGCCAGCAACGATCCGGGACAGAACTATGGCTACACCTTC. Amino acid sequence: CASNDPGQNYGYTF. The V gene is TRBV6-2 or TRBV6-3, the J gene TRBJ1-2, with 7 positions matching TRBD1. This CDR3 comprises 14 residues. V lost 7 bases, J lost 2 bases, and 7 bases stayed unmatched. Germline V CDR1 and CDR2: MNHEY, SVGEGT.

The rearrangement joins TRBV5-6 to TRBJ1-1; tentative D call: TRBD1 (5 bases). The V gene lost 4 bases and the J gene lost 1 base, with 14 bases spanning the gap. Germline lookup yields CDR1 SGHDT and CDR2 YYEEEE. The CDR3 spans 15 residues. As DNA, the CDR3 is TGTGCCAGCAGCGGATGGGGACGGGAGAACACTGAAGCTTTCTTT. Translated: CASSGWGRENTEAFF.

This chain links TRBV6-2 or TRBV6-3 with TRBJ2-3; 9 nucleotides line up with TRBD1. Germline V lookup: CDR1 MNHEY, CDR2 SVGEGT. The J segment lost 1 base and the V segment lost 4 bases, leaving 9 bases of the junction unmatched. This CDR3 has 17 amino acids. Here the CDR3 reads CASSSPGQGRGTDTQYF. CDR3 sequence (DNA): TGTGCCAGCAGTTCCCCGGGACAGGGAAGAGGCACAGATACGCAGTATTTT.

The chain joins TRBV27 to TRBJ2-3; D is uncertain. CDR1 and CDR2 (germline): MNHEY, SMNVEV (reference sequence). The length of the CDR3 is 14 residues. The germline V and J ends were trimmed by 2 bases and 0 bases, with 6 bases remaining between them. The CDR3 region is CASSLQRSTDTQYF. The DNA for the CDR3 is TGTGCCAGCAGTTTACAGCGAAGCACAGATACGCAGTATTTT.

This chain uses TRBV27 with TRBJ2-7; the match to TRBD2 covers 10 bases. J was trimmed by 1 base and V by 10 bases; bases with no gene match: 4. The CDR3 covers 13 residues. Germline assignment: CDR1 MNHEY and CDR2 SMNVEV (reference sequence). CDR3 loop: CANPAGGSYEQYF. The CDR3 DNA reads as TGTGCCAACCCAGCGGGGGGGTCCTACGAGCAGTACTTC.

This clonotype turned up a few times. The CDR3 spells CSVAGVETQYF. CDR3 bases: TGCAGCGTAGCGGGAGTTGAGACCCAGTACTTC. The rearrangement uses TRBV29-1 and TRBJ2-5; 8 bases align to TRBD2. The CDR3 extends over 11 amino acids. Germline lookup yields CDR1 SQVTM and CDR2 ANQGSEA. V lost 6 bases and J lost 5; bases outside the gene matches: 2. The full variable domain, in which reference TRBV29-1 and TRBJ2-5 provide the parts outside the CDR3, is SAVISQKPSRDICQRGTSLTIQCQVDSQVTMMFWYRQQPGQSLTLIATANQGSEATYESGFVIDKFPISRPNLTFSTLTVSNMSPEDSSIYLCSVAGVETQYFGPGTRLLVL.

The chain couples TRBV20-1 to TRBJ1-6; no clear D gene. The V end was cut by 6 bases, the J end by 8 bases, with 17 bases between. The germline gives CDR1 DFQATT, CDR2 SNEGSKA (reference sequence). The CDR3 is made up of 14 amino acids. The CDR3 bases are TGCAGTGCCAGATTACACCCCGGGGATTCACCCCTCCACTTT. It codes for CSARLHPGDSPLHF.

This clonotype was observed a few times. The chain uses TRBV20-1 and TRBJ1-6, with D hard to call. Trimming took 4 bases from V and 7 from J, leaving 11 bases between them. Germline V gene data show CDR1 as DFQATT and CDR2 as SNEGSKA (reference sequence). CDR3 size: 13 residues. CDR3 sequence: CSATRAPNSPLHF. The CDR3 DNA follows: TGCAGTGCTACCCGGGCCCCCAATTCACCCCTCCACTTT.

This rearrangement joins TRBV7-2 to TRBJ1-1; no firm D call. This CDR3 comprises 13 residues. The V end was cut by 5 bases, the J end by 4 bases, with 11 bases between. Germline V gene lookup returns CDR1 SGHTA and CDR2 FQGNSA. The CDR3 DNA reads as TGTGCCAGCAGCCCAAGGGCTTTCACTGAAGCTTTCTTT. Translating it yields CASSPRAFTEAFF.

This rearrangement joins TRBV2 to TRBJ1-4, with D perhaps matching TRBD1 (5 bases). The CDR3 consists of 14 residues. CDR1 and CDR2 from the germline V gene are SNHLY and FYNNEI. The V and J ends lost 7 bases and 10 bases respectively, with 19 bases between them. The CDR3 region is CASTFPGGQGKLFF. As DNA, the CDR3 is TGTGCCAGCACCTTCCCCGGGGGTCAGGGAAAACTGTTTTTT.

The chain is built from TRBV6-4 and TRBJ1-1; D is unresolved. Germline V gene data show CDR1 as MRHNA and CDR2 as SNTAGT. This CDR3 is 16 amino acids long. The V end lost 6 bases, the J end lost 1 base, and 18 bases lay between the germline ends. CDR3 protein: CASRKEAHFENTEAFF. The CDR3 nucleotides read TGTGCCAGCAGGAAGGAGGCGCATTTTGAGAACACTGAAGCTTTCTTT.

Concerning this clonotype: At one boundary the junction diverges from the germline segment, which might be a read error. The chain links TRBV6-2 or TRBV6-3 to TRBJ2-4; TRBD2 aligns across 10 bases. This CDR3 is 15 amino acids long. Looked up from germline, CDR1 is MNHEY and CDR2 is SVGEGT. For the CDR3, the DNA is TGTGCCAGCAGTGACTCGTGGACTAGCGGAAACATTCAGTACTTC. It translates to CASSDSWTSGNIQYF.

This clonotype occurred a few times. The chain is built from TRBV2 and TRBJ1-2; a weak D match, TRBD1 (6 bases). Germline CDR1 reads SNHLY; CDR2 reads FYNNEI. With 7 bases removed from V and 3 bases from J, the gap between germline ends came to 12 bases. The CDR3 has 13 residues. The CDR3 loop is CASNTGWDYGYTF. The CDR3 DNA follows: TGTGCCAGCAATACAGGGTGGGACTATGGCTACACCTTC.